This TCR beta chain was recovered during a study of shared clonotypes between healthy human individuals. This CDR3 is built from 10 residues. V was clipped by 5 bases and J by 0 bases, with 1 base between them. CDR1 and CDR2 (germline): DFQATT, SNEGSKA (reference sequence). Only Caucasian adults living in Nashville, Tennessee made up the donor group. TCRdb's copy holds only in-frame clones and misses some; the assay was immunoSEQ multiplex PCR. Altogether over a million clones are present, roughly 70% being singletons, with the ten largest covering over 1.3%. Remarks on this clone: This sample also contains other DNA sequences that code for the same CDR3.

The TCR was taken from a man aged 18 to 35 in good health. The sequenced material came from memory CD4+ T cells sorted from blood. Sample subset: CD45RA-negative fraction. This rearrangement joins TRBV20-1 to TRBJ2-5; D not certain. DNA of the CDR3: TGCAGTGCTCACCAAGAGACCCAGTACTTC. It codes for CSAHQETQYF.